This T cell receptor beta chain appears in the sequencing data of a study of T cell responses to AZD1222 COVID-19 vaccine. Whole-study findings and limits: As reported, nearly half of all spike-specific TCRs target variant regions that are unmutated.

Assay used: immunoSEQ multiplex PCR; TCRdb lists only in-frame clones, some missing. The sample contains 80,000 to 130,000 clones, about 89% of which appear only once. The germline V gene has CDR1 SGHRS and CDR2 YFSETQ. There are 16 residues in the CDR3. V was cut by 0 bases and J by 0 bases, with 12 bases left in between. Details on this clone: Antigen specificity is unknown.

This sample comprised peripheral blood, obtained on day 0 of AZD1222 vaccination. This receptor was taken from an adult in good health. This rearrangement joins TRBV5-1 to TRBJ1-1; no clear D. Here the CDR3 reads CASSLGTHLMNTEAFF. The CDR3 nucleotides read TGCGCCAGCAGCTTGGGCACCCACCTCATGAACACTGAAGCTTTCTTT.